These 23 T cell receptor beta chains were all obtained from the same sample, sequenced in a study of regulatory T cells in long-lasting Graves disease. Documented time point: newly diagnosed GD, antithyroid drugs for less than 3 months. PBMC RNA served as the TCR library source. Sequencing libraries for TCR beta were prepared with iRepertoire HTBI primers and Arm-PCR of CDR3 regions. TCRdb re-derived calls from the multiplex PCR reads in MiXCR, one entry per CDR3 protein. The sample lists approximately 390,000 distinct CDR3 sequences, about a sixth occurring once. A further study also used this sample, focusing on T cells in Graves' hyperthyroidism and ophthalmopathy.

The material was peripheral blood mononuclear cells (PBMCs), obtained at new diagnosis, from a patient treated with antithyroid drugs. The source is a woman between 18 and 30 years old with Graves disease.

This clonotype has ten or more counts. This CDR3 reads CASSFKPRTDTQYF. CDR3 DNA: TGTGCCAGCAGCTTCAAACCGCGCACAGATACGCAGTATTTT. The chain employs TRBV5-6 and TRBJ2-3; D not resolved. Germline V lookup: CDR1 SGHDT, CDR2 YYEEEE. Deletions cut 2 bases from V and 1 base from J, with 8 bases between. This CDR3 region has 14 residues.

This clonotype was found a few times. The V and J genes are TRBV7-6 and TRBJ2-2; tentatively, D is TRBD1 (5 bases). This CDR3 comprises 17 residues. V was cut by 4 bases and J by 0 bases, with 15 bases left in between. The germline gives CDR1 SGHVS, CDR2 FNYEAQ. For the CDR3, the DNA is TGTGCCAGCAGCTCGGGCAGGGTGACGCCGAACACCGGGGAGCTGTTTTTT. Its protein is CASSSGRVTPNTGELFF.

Only a few counts were recorded for this clonotype. This rearrangement joins TRBV19 to TRBJ2-1; TRBD1 aligns across 8 bases. V gave up 4 bases and J gave up 5 bases; unmatched junction bases: 7. Germline CDR1 LNHDA, CDR2 SQIVND (reference sequence). The length of the CDR3 is 15 residues. CDR3 DNA: TGTGCCAGTAGTACACGGACAGGGAGGCACAATGAGCAGTTCTTC. Translated, it gives CASSTRTGRHNEQFF.

This clonotype appeared many times. The chain recombines TRBV20-1 with TRBJ2-3; 11 positions match TRBD2. Germline V gene data show CDR1 as DFQATT and CDR2 as SNEGSKA (reference sequence). V gave up 2 bases and J gave up 1 base; unmatched junction bases: 2. The CDR3 runs to 15 residues. The CDR3 coding sequence is TGCAGTGCTAGACCTAGCGGGGGGCGCACAGATACGCAGTATTTT. Residues: CSARPSGGRTDTQYF.

This clonotype was counted at least ten times. This chain links TRBV2 with TRBJ2-2; D is uncertain. V gave up 6 bases and J gave up 6 bases, with 5 bases separating them. Germline lookup yields CDR1 SNHLY and CDR2 FYNNEI. The CDR3 has 11 amino acids. CDR3 region: CASRTAGELFF. The CDR3 bases are TGTGCCAGCAGGACTGCCGGGGAGCTGTTTTTT.

This clonotype was picked up many times. The chain couples TRBV2 to TRBJ1-2; 10 nucleotides line up with TRBD1. This CDR3 contains 16 residues. Germline V lookup: CDR1 SNHLY, CDR2 FYNNEI. The J segment lost 8 bases and the V segment lost 4 bases, leaving 13 bases of the junction unmatched. CDR3 amino acids: CASSVSLGTGVEGYTF. In DNA, the CDR3 is TGTGCCAGCAGTGTCTCCCTTGGGACAGGGGTAGAAGGCTACACCTTC.

This chain links TRBV20-1 with TRBJ2-7, with D perhaps being TRBD1 or TRBD2 (5 bases each). The CDR3 has 15 residues. V lost 4 bases and J 0 bases, leaving 16 bases between the germline ends. Per germline, CDR1 DFQATT and CDR2 SNEGSKA (reference sequence). CDR3 sequence (DNA): TGCAGTGCTAACTCCGGGGCGAGGGGCTCCTACGAGCAGTACTTC. Its translation is CSANSGARGSYEQYF.

This clonotype was seen many times. The V and J genes are TRBV6-5 and TRBJ2-2, with D perhaps matching TRBD2 (5 bases). Trimming stripped 4 bases from V and 1 base from J, with 10 bases between. The CDR3 runs to 15 residues. Germline CDR1 and CDR2: MNHEY and SVGAGI. The chain's CDR3 is CASSSELGNTGELFF. The CDR3 DNA sequence: TGTGCCAGCAGTTCCGAACTAGGGAACACCGGGGAGCTGTTTTTT.

As to this clonotype: Compared with germline, one end of the junction differs, possibly owing to a read error. The chain joins TRBV6-2 or TRBV6-3 to TRBJ1-5; 9 nucleotides match TRBD1. This CDR3 comprises 16 residues. CDR1 and CDR2 (germline): MNHEY, SVGEGT. The CDR3 protein is CAGSEAAGQGNQPQHF. CDR3 sequence (DNA): TGTGCCGGCAGTGAAGCGGCGGGACAGGGAAATCAGCCCCAGCATTTT.

The chain joins TRBV7-3 to TRBJ1-2, with TRBD1 identical over 7 bases. The germline V gene has CDR1 SGHTA and CDR2 FQGTGA. The CDR3 covers 15 residues. Trimming removed 5 bases from V and 4 bases from J; junction bases left unmatched: 10. The CDR3 bases are TGTGCCAGCAGCCCGAGTAGGGGGCTCGGCTATGGCTACACCTTC. Protein product: CASSPSRGLGYGYTF.

The chain uses TRBV7-2 and TRBJ2-1; 9 bases are shared with TRBD2. The germline V gene has CDR1 SGHTA and CDR2 FQGNSA. The ends lost 4 bases at V and 11 bases at J; junction bases unmatched: 15. CDR3 length: 16 amino acids. The CDR3: CASSSVGLGGGAQQFF. As DNA, the CDR3 is TGTGCCAGCAGCTCGGTGGGATTGGGCGGGGGGGCCCAGCAGTTCTTC.

This clonotype was detected ten times or more. The rearrangement uses TRBV4-1 and TRBJ1-2, with 8 bases that match TRBD1. The CDR3 is made up of 14 amino acids. V dropped 4 bases and J dropped 4; count of bases not matched to a gene: 5. Per germline, CDR1 MGHRA and CDR2 YSYEKL. The CDR3 spells CASSRGQGGYGYTF. As DNA, the CDR3 is TGCGCCAGCAGCCGCGGACAGGGAGGCTATGGCTACACCTTC.

There are many counts of this clonotype. This sequence joins TRBV12-3 or TRBV12-4 and TRBJ2-5, with TRBD2 identical over 7 bases. This CDR3 region has 14 residues. V gave up 7 bases and J gave up 9 bases; unmatched junction bases: 14. CDR3 DNA sequence: TGTGCCAGCAACCTGGCTGGAGCCCGGGGGGCCCAGTACTTC. Its protein product is CASNLAGARGAQYF.

This rearrangement joins TRBV10-2 to TRBJ1-3; 7 bases align to TRBD1. The V gene's germline CDR1 is WSHSY and CDR2 SAAADI. CDR3 size: 14 residues. The V gene end was trimmed by 10 bases and the J gene end by 4 bases; junction bases not matched to a gene: 10. In DNA, the CDR3 is TGCGCCACCTCCCACCGGGACAGCGGAAACACCATATATTTT. It is translated as CATSHRDSGNTIYF.

The chain links TRBV29-1 to TRBJ2-7, with a possible D match to TRBD2 (5 bases). Trimming took off 6 bases at V and 3 bases at J, with 12 bases between the two ends. Looked up from germline, CDR1 is SQVTM and CDR2 is ANQGSEA. The length of the CDR3 is 12 residues. In DNA form, the CDR3 reads TGCAGCGTCAGCCCGGGGAACTACGAGCAGTACTTC. Encoded protein: CSVSPGNYEQYF.

With regard to this clonotype: A read error is possible here, since a much larger clone lies one base away. The V call is TRBV5-1, the J call TRBJ2-7; no clear D. In germline, CDR1 is SGHRS, CDR2 YFSETQ. This CDR3 region has 13 residues. The CDR3 region is CASSLAPADELYF. The CDR3 bases are TGCGCCAGCAGCTTGGCCCCGGCGGACGAGCTGTACTTC.

This clonotype was seen a few times. The genes are TRBV5-1 and TRBJ1-1; D possibly corresponds to TRBD1 (5 bases). Germline V gene lookup returns CDR1 SGHRS and CDR2 YFSETQ. The CDR3 sequence is 14 residues long. V was pared by 4 bases and J by 1 base, with 11 bases between. Here the CDR3 reads CASSPGDSNTEAFF. For the CDR3, the DNA is TGCGCCAGCAGCCCGGGGGACTCGAACACTGAAGCTTTCTTT.

This clonotype was counted ten times or more. The chain is built from TRBV10-3 and TRBJ2-3; no clear D gene. Between the trimmed V and J ends, which lost 3 bases and 6 bases, there was a span of 4 bases. This CDR3 is built from 11 residues. The germline CDR1 and CDR2 sequences are ENHRY and SYGVKD. The CDR3 coding sequence is TGTGCCATCAGTGACAAGGATACGCAGTATTTT. It translates to CAISDKDTQYF.

As for this clonotype: A much larger clone lies one base from this, so it may be a read error. V gene TRBV11-2 combines with J gene TRBJ1-2, with D possibly matching TRBD1 (5 bases). In germline, CDR1 is SGHAT, CDR2 FQNNGV. CDR3 length equals 13 residues. The CDR3 here is CVSNRRGYDGYTF. CDR3 nucleotides: TGTGTCAGCAACCGGCGGGGGTATGATGGCTACACCTTC.

This clonotype was observed at least ten times. This may stem from a read error, because a much larger clone lies one nucleotide away. This chain connects TRBV3-1 to TRBJ2-3; 7 bases fit TRBD2. The CDR3 is 14 amino acids. The germline CDR1 and CDR2 sequences are LGHDT and YNNKEL (reference sequence). The DNA for the CDR3 is TGTGCCAGCAGCCACGAAGCGGGGTCAGATACGCTGTATTTT. It is translated as CASSHEAGSDTLYF.

This clonotype was recorded many times. This sequence joins TRBV18 and TRBJ2-1, with 8 bases aligning to TRBD2. J lost 8 bases, V lost 2 bases, and 8 bases had no gene match. This CDR3 comprises 15 residues. From germline, CDR1 is KGHSH and CDR2 LQKENI. CDR3 in DNA: TGTGCCAGCTCACCAACCGGGGGGGTCTTCGATGAGCAGTTCTTC. It translates to CASSPTGGVFDEQFF.

The sample holds many counts of this clonotype. This chain connects TRBV27 to TRBJ2-3, with no clear D. The ends were cut back, 8 bases at V and 3 bases at J, with 15 bases in the middle. Germline V lookup: CDR1 MNHEY, CDR2 SMNVEV (reference sequence). This CDR3 region has 14 residues. In DNA, the CDR3 is TGTGCCAGCCGGGCCACACTCCTTACAGATACGCAGTATTTT. Its protein is CASRATLLTDTQYF.

The J gene is TRBJ2-7, the V gene TRBV29-1, with 7 positions matching TRBD2. The trim removed 3 bases at V and 6 bases at J, leaving 8 bases unmatched. Germline-derived CDR1 and CDR2 are SQVTM and ANQGSEA. This CDR3 is 13 amino acids long. The CDR3 nucleotides are TGCAGCGTTGAGCGGGGACTACCCGGCGAGCAGTACTTC. Its translation: CSVERGLPGEQYF.